Here is one T cell receptor (beta chain) with its context. The antigen it recognizes is unknown. One base away there is no much larger clone; base qualities are not given. This specimen comes from a study of blood T cell repertoires in COVID-19 (dated by TCRdb to 2018 to 2021). The study in broad terms: The collaborator samples originated in the United States, Italy and Spain and spanned the acute and convalescent phases of COVID-19. The prospective study material was composed of cDNA or gDNA derived from T cells, B-cell-depleted T cells, or PBMCs. The dataset comprised deeply sampled blood TCRbeta repertoires from subjects exposed to, actively infected with, or recovered from COVID-19. The repertoires were released in a freely available public database meant as a resource for research on the immune response to SARS-CoV-2. The samples were drawn from the first 160 participants of the ongoing ImmuneRACE study and from 1,254 subjects provided by 6 global collaborators. A de-identified subject ID, COVID-19 status, age in years and sex were almost always included in the sample metadata. Where HLA class I and class II types were available, the types were taken from metadata supplied by the sample provider, not from assay-based typing.

The CDR3 measures 15 amino acids from cysteine to phenylalanine. Only the CDR3 DNA is retained, 45 bases long and in frame from the first base. CDR1 and CDR2, per the germline V gene, are SGHDT and YYEEEE. Trimming leaves V shorter by 4 bases and J shorter by 8 bases, with the junction holding 7 bases beyond the gene matches. The collaborating institutions used their own protocols to collect whole blood in K2EDTA tubes. For TCRbeta analysis, collaborators shipped samples in one of three forms: frozen whole blood, isolated PBMCs, or DNA extracted from either of those sample types. The immunoSEQ Assay, a bias-controlled multiplex PCR, was used to amplify TCRbeta CDR3 regions from genomic DNA. The original pipeline was this. The number of nucleated cells in each sample was estimated by amplification of reference gene primers within the assay. To quantify the absolute abundance of each unique TCRbeta CDR3 rearrangement, sequence reads were collapsed and filtered. For each sample, productive Simpson clonality was calculated as the square root of Simpson's diversity index across productive rearrangements. TCRdb took this table from immuneACCESS and kept in-frame rearrangements with V and J called. Such tables lack part of the clones; where checked against another copy, unresolved V genes explain under half of the gap, and the rest is unexplained. V and J calls and clone size are copied from that table; D and trimming were computed from the DNA. The sample includes fewer than 200,000 clones, with 76% observed a single time. In total, the top ten clones hold approximately 3.7% of the sample.

Here is what the overall study found, with its caveats: The quantity of clinical and demographic metadata differed by source and by participant and was supplied without curation.

Sample: peripheral blood. This clonotype was sampled from an elderly woman with acute or convalescent COVID-19. The receptor chain draws on TRBV5-6 and TRBJ1-6, and 9 junction bases match TRBD1. Read as DNA, the sequence is TGTGCCAGCAGCCCCGGGGACAGGGAATATTCACCCCTCCACTTT. Translated, it gives CASSPGDREYSPLHF.